This TCR beta chain was sequenced in a study of T cell clusters in autoimmune cytopenias. Overall study context: Per sample, median TRB depth was approximately 48,000 reads, yielding a median roughly 2,000 distinct clonotypes. Study-wide results and caveats: Comparing secondary cytopenia with chronic lymphocytic leukemia showed no cluster-lack signature, apparently masked by lymphoma repertoire. The T cell clusters came from computational analysis alone and lack functional validation. Primary autoimmune cytopenia patients appeared to lack physiological T cell clusters present in healthy donors.

To note about this clonotype: The target antigen is unknown.

TRB rearrangements were amplified by touch-down multiplex PCR with mixed TRB-A/B primers. Each CDR3 protein gets one entry in TCRdb, which reprocessed the multiplex PCR reads and gives no DNA. The specimen's table records several thousand distinct CDR3 sequences. Per the germline V gene, CDR1 is DFQATT and CDR2 is SNEGSKA (reference sequence). The CDR3 loop spans 12 amino acids. TRB was amplified from around 0.25 ug of peripheral blood genomic DNA per sample. Sequencing used peripheral blood. The receptor's source is a human donor with an autoimmune cytopenia or autoimmune hepatitis (not recorded which). This chain links TRBV20-1 with TRBJ1-1. The CDR3 reads CSARFMNTEAFF.